This record concerns one TCR beta chain sequence. The data derive from a study of T cell responses to AZD1222 COVID-19 vaccine. The CDR3 is 16 residues long. The ends lost 8 bases at V and 9 bases at J; junction bases unmatched: 11. Germline CDR1 is WSHSY and CDR2 is SAAADI. Sequencing used immunoSEQ multiplex PCR; TCRdb keeps in-frame clones, though not all of them. The table has some 79,000 clones, 80% seen once. Sequences were derived from peripheral blood, sampled 28 days after the second AZD1222 dose. The TCR comes from an adult who received the AZD1222 COVID-19 vaccine. The genes are TRBV10-2 and TRBJ1-6; the match to TRBD1 covers 12 bases. This chain's CDR3 is CASSSGTGGEGSPLHF. As DNA, the CDR3 is TGCGCCAGCTCCTCCGGGACAGGGGGCGAGGGTTCACCCCTCCACTTT.